What follows are 6 T cell receptor beta chains derived from one specimen sequenced in a study of tumor and adjacent non-tumor tissue in lung cancer. RNA was extracted from bulk tissue without any cell sorting. A modified ARM-PCR protocol with three rounds of nested PCR amplified TCRbeta. TCRdb redid the calling of the multiplex PCR reads with MiXCR, one entry per CDR3 protein. Of roughly 220,000 distinct CDR3 sequences listed, 71% are singletons. Sample: lung tumor tissue. These receptors all come from a man in his 60s with non-small cell lung cancer.

About this clonotype: Germline and junction disagree at one end, which may indicate a read error. The chain combines TRBV28 with TRBJ2-6; D remains ambiguous. The CDR3 runs 19 residues. CDR1 is MDHEN and CDR2 is SYDVKM in the germline V gene. The CDR3 region is CTSSTPEILRGSGANVLTF. The CDR3 DNA sequence: TGTACCAGCAGTACCCCGGAGATACTCCGCGGTTCTGGGGCCAACGTCCTGACTTTC.

This sequence joins TRBV6-1 and TRBJ2-7, with D perhaps matching TRBD2 (6 bases). Deletions cut 4 bases from V and 5 bases from J, with 15 bases between. Germline V gene data show CDR1 as MNHNS and CDR2 as SASEGT. CDR3 length: 14 residues. In DNA, the CDR3 is TGTGCCAGCAGTGTTCAGGCGGGGTGGGACGAGCAGTACTTC. Translating it yields CASSVQAGWDEQYF.

The rearrangement uses TRBV5-1 and TRBJ1-2; D uncertain. In germline, CDR1 is SGHRS, CDR2 YFSETQ. The CDR3 has 15 amino acids. Trimming took off 2 bases at V and 6 bases at J, with 17 bases between the two ends. Written as DNA, the CDR3 is TGCGCCAGCAGCTTCGAGGTGCCTATTGGGAATGGCTACACCTTC. Translation gives CASSFEVPIGNGYTF.

With regard to this clonotype: Given a much more abundant clone one base away, this may be a read error. CDR3: CVSSGQPQETQYF. The CDR3 DNA reads TGTGTCAGCAGCGGGCAGCCGCAAGAGACCCAGTACTTC. V usage is TRBV11-2 and J usage is TRBJ2-5, with D perhaps TRBD2 (6 bases). Germline V gives CDR1 SGHAT, CDR2 FQNNGV. CDR3 size: 13 residues.

As regards this clonotype: Since a much larger clone is just one base distant, this may be a read error. The V call is TRBV4-1, the J call TRBJ2-3; D is undetermined. The CDR3 runs 16 residues. Looked up from germline, CDR1 is MGHRA and CDR2 is YSYEKL. DNA of the CDR3: TGCGCCAGCAGCCAAGATCAAGGTACTTACACAGATATGCAGTATTTT. Its protein is CASSQDQGTYTDMQYF.

Note on this clonotype: A read error may explain this, as a much larger clone is one base away. This sequence joins TRBV20-1 and TRBJ2-1, with TRBD2 matching over 10 bases. Per germline, CDR1 DFQATT and CDR2 SNEGSKA (reference sequence). CDR3 length equals 15 residues. The junction had 11 bases not matched to a gene; V was cut back by 5 bases and J by 7 bases. The CDR3 loop is CSAPLQRGGMNEQFF. In DNA form, the CDR3 reads TGCAGTGCTCCTCTTCAGCGGGGGGGCATGAATGAGCAGTTCTTC.